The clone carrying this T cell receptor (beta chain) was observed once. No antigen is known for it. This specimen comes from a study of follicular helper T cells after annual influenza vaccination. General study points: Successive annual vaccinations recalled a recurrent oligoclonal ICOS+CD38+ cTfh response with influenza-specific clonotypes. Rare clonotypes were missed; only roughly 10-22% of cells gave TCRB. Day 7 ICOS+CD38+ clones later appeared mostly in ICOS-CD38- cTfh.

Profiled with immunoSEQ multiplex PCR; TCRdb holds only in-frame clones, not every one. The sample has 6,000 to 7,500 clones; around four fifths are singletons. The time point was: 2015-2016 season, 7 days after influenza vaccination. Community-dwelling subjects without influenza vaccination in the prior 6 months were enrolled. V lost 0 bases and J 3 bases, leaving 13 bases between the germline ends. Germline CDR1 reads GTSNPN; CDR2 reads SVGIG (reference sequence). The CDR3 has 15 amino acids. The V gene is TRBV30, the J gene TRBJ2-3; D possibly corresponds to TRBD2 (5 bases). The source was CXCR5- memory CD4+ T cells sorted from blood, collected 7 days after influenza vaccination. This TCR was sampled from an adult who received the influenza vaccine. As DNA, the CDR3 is TGTGCCTGGAGTGTACAACGGGGTAGGACAGATACGCAGTATTTT. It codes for CAWSVQRGRTDTQYF.